The source of this T cell receptor beta chain is a study of T-cell memory formation after mild COVID-19 (dated by TCRdb to about 2021). As for the study more broadly: TCR sequence clusters from the two donors were largely donor specific. The cohort was made up of two young adult volunteers, one female and one male, who were previously healthy. In two donors, T-cell clones that expanded and contracted after mild COVID-19 were followed by sequencing TCRalpha and TCRbeta repertoires longitudinally.

CDR1 SGHRS and CDR2 YFSETQ were looked up in the germline V gene. The CDR3 numbers 16 residues from cysteine through phenylalanine. Only the CDR3 region is kept as DNA, spanning 48 bases read in frame from base 1. V has 0 bases trimmed and J has 7 bases trimmed; junction bases matching no gene number 9. The study at large found these results: From day 15 to 85, contracting clones showed balanced CD4/CD8 phenotypes, whereas a second wave of clones that expanded from day 15 to 37 leaned towards CD4+. Contracting CD4+ clones were found mainly in CM and EM memory subsets, while CD8+ clones were enriched in EMRA. The second-wave clones that peaked on day 37 were not confirmed to be SARS-CoV-2 specific. The detection of some responding clones in pre-infection memory suggests that pre-existing cross-reactive memory T cells joined the SARS-CoV-2 response. Only two mild cases were covered by the study, and larger cohorts that include severe cases with pre-infection samples were considered necessary.

Ficoll-Paque density gradient centrifugation was used to isolate PBMCs. Concerning this clonotype: Its antigen specificity is not known. No base-level quality is on record; no much larger clone is a single base apart.

Sequencing relied on an Illumina NovaSeq 6000. Using 5'RACE with constant-segment primers, TCRalpha and TCRbeta cDNA libraries were constructed, with sample barcodes and unique molecular identifiers added in the process. Trizol reagent was used to extract RNA from every sample. The libraries were amplified in two PCR steps, and the second step added a second sample barcode and Illumina TruSeq adapters. The libraries were sequenced on an Illumina NovaSeq using 2 x 150 bp paired-end reads. The study's processing was this. Reads were demultiplexed and collapsed into UMI-guided consensus sequences with migec v1.2.7. Using mixcr v2.1.11, UMI consensuses were aligned to TRA and TRB V and J templates and then assembled into clonotypes. Expanded or contracted clonotypes were those called significant by both edgeR and NoisET, with noise models trained on biological replicates. edgeR calls used a false discovery rate-adjusted p below 0.01 and a log2 fold-change threshold of 1. As an exploratory analysis of dynamics, PCA with hierarchical clustering was applied to max-normalized trajectories of the 1000 most abundant clonotypes. Separately sequenced CD4+ and CD8+ repertoires were used to assign the CD4 or CD8 phenotype of responding clones. TCRdb redid the processing of the public reads, applying fastp at Q25 and MiXCR, and retained in-frame beta chains. Each entry merges the rows of one CDR3 protein and shows their most common DNA and genes. The V and J calls and clone size are TCRdb's, not the authors'. The table for this sample lists 380,000 or so distinct CDR3 sequences; roughly an eighth of them were counted only once. The ten most abundant clones make up over 20% of the sample.

The sequence was obtained from a man between 18 and 35 years old who had mild COVID-19 (a few samples of this study predate the infection). The sample titles of this study are shuffled in the database, so cell type and time point are left out; the donor was told from shared clones. The specimen sequenced was PBMCs or a T cell subset sorted from them (not recorded which). The rearrangement combines TRBV5-1 with TRBJ2-5, with 10 central nucleotides matching TRBD1. The base sequence is TGCGCCAGCAGCTTGGGATCGTGGGACAGGGGAGCGACCCAGTACTTC. This sequence encodes CASSLGSWDRGATQYF.